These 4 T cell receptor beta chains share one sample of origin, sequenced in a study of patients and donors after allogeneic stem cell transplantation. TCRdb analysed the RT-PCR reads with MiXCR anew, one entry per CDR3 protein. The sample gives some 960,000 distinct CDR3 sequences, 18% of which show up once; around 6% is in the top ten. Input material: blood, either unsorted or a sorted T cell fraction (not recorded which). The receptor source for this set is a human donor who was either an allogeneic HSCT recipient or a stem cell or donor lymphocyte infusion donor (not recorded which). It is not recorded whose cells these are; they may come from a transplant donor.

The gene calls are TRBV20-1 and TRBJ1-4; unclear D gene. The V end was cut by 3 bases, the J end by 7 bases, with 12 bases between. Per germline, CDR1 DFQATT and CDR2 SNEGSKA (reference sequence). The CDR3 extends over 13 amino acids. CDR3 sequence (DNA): TGCAGTGCTAGCAAGAAGATAGGTGAAAAACTGTTTTTT. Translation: CSASKKIGEKLFF.

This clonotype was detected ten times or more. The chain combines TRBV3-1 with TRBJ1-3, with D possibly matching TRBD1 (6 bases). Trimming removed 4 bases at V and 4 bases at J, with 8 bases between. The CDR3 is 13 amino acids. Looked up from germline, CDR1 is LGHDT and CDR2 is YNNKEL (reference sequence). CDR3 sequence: CASSRRGGNTIYF. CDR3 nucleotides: TGTGCCAGCAGCCGCAGGGGAGGAAACACCATATATTTT.

The CDR3 sequence is CASSFLAGESTDTQYF. The CDR3 coding sequence is TGTGCCAGCAGCTTTCTAGCGGGGGAGAGCACAGATACGCAGTATTTT. The V call is TRBV7-9, the J call TRBJ2-3; 10 positions agree with TRBD2. This CDR3 is built from 16 residues. Trimming cost V 3 bases and J 0 bases; bases outside gene matches: 3. Germline V gene data show CDR1 as SEHNR and CDR2 as FQNEAQ (reference sequence).

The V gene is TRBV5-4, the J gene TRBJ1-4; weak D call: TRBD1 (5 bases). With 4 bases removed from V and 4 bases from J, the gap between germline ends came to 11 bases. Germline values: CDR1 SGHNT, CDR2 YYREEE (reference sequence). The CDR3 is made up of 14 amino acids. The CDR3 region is CASSNRDGNEKLFF. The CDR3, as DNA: TGTGCCAGCAGCAACCGGGACGGTAATGAAAAACTGTTTTTT.